The subject of this entry is one TCR beta chain. The data derive from a study of blood T cell repertoires in COVID-19. Deletions cut 3 bases from V and 4 bases from J, with 10 bases between. From germline, CDR1 is MDHEN and CDR2 SYDVKM. The CDR3 sequence is 14 residues long. Clones were read by immunoSEQ multiplex PCR, and TCRdb kept only the in-frame ones, dropping some. This table holds 150,000 to 200,000 clones, 88% found once. The receptor was derived from a woman between 18 and 29 years old who had recovered from COVID-19. The chain couples TRBV28 to TRBJ2-1; tentatively, D is TRBD2 (5 bases). Sequencing input: PBMCs or T cells enriched from blood (not recorded which). CDR3 DNA: TGTGCCAGCAGTTTTGCGGGCCGATACAATGAGCAGTTCTTC. Translating gives CASSFAGRYNEQFF.